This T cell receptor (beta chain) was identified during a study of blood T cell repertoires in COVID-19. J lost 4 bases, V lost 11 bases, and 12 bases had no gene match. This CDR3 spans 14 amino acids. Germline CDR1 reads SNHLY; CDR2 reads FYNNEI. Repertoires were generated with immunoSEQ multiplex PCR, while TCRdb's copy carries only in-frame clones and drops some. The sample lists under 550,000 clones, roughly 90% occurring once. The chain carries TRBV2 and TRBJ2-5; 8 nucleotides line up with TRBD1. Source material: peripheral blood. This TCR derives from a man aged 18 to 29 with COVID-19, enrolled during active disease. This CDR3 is CAVPRTGNGETQYF. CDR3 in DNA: TGTGCCGTTCCGAGGACAGGGAACGGAGAGACCCAGTACTTC.